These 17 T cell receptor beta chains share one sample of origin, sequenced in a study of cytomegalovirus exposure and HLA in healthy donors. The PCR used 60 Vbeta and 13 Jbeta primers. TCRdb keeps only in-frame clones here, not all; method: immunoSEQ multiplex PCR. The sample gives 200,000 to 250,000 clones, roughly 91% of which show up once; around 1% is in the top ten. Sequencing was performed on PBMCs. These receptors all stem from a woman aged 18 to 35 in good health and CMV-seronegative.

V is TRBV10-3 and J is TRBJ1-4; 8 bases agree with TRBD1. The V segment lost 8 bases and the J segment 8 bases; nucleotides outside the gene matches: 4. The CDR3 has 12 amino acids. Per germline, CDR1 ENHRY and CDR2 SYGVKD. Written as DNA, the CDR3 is TGTGCCATCTCGGACAGGGTAGAAAAACTGTTTTTT. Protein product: CAISDRVEKLFF.

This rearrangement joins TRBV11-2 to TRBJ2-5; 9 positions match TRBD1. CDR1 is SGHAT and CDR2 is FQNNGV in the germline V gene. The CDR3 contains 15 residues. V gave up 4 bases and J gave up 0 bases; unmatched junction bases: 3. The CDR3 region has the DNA TGTGCCAGCAGCTGGACAGGGGCCTACCAAGAGACCCAGTACTTC. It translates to CASSWTGAYQETQYF.

CDR3 DNA: TGTGCCAGCAGCTTGGGGGGGGAGGATACGCAGTATTTT. Its translation: CASSLGGEDTQYF. The chain employs TRBV11-3 and TRBJ2-3, with 7 nucleotides matching TRBD2. CDR1 is SGHNT, CDR2 YENEEA, per germline. Trimming removed 3 bases from V and 6 bases from J; junction bases left unmatched: 3. This CDR3 contains 13 residues.

Here the CDR3 reads CASSQVGLREGNTGELFF. The DNA for the CDR3 is TGCGCCAGCAGCCAAGTTGGATTGCGGGAGGGAAACACCGGGGAGCTGTTTTTT. The J gene is TRBJ2-2, the V gene TRBV4-1; 9 bases are a match to TRBD2. The trim removed 1 base at V and 2 bases at J, leaving 8 bases unmatched. The CDR3 runs 18 residues. CDR1 is MGHRA, CDR2 YSYEKL, per germline.

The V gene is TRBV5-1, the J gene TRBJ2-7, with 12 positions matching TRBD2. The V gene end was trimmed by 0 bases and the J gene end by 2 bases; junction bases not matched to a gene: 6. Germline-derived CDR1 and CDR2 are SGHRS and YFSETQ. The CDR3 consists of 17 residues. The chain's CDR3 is CASSLGLAGGPPYEQYF. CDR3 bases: TGCGCCAGCAGCTTGGGGCTAGCGGGGGGGCCTCCCTACGAGCAGTACTTC.

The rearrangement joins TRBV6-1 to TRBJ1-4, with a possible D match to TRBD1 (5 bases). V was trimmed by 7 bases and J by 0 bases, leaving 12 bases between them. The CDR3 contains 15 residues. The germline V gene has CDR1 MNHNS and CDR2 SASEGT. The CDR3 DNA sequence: TGTGCCAGCACTAAGGGGTCGGCAACTAATGAAAAACTGTTTTTT. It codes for CASTKGSATNEKLFF.

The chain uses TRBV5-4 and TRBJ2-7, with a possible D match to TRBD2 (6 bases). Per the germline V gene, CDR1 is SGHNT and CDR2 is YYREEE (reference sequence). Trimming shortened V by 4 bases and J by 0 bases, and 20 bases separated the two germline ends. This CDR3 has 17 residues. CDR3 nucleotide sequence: TGTGCCAGCAGCCCGGGACTGCGTTTCAAGAGCTCCTACGAGCAGTACTTC. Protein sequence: CASSPGLRFKSSYEQYF.

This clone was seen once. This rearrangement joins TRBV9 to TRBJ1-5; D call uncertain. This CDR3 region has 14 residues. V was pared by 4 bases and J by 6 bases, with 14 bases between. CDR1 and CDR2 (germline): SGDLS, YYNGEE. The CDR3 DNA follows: TGTGCCAGCAGCCCCAGTTCAGTGTCTCAGCCCCAGCATTTT. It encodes CASSPSSVSQPQHF.

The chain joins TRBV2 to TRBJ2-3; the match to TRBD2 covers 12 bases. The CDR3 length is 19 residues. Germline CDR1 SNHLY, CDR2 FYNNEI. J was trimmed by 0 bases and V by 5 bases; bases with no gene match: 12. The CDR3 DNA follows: TGTGCCAGCAGTAGACTAGCGGGGGCGGATACCCTTAGCACAGATACGCAGTATTTT. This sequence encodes CASSRLAGADTLSTDTQYF. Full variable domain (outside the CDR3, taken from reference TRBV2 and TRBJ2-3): EPEVTQTPSHQVTQMGQEVILRCVPISNHLYFYWYRQILGQKVEFLVSFYNNEISEKSEIFDDQFSVERPDGSNFTLKIRSTKLEDSAMYFCASSRLAGADTLSTDTQYFGPGTRLTVL.

The CDR3 loop reads CASSLDGHSGNTIYF. The DNA for the CDR3 is TGCGCCAGCAGCTTGGATGGACACTCTGGAAACACCATATATTTT. The chain is built from TRBV5-1 and TRBJ1-3; D is perhaps TRBD1 (5 bases). This CDR3 is built from 15 residues. V shed 0 bases and J shed 0 bases, with 7 bases lying between them. Germline assignment: CDR1 SGHRS and CDR2 YFSETQ.

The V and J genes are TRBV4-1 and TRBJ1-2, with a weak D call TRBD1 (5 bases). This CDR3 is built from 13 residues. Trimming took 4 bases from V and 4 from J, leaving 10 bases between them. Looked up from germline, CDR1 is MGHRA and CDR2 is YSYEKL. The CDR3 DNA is TGCGCCAGCAGCCCGGACATTCGCTATGGCTACACCTTC. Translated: CASSPDIRYGYTF.

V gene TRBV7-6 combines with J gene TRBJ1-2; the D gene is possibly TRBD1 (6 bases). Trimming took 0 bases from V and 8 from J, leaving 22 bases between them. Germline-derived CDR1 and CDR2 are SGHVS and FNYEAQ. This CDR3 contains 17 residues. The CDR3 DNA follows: TGTGCCAGCAGCTTAGCCTCAACAGGGCTCATCCCCGGGGGCTACACCTTC. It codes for CASSLASTGLIPGGYTF. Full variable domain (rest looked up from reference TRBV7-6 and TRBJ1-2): GAGVSQSPRYKVTKRGQDVALRCDPISGHVSLYWYRQALGQGPEFLTYFNYEAQQDKSGLPNDRFSAERPEGSISTLTIQRTEQRDSAMYRCASSLASTGLIPGGYTFGSGTRLTVV.

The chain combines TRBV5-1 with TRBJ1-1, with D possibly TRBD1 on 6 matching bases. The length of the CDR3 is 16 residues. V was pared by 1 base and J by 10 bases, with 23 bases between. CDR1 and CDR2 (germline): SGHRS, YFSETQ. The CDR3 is CASSLTGTYNTDVAFF. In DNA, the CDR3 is TGCGCCAGCAGCTTGACAGGGACCTATAACACTGATGTAGCTTTCTTT.

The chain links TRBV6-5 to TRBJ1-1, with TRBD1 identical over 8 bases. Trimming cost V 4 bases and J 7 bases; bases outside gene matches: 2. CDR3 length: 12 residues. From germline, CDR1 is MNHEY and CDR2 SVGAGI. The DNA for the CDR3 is TGTGCCAGCAGTTTGACAGGGGTTGAAGCTTTCTTT. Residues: CASSLTGVEAFF.

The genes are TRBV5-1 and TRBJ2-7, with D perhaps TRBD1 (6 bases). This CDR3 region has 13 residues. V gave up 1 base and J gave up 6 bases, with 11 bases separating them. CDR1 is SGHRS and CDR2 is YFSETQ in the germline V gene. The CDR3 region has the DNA TGCGCCAGCAGCTTGACAGGGTCCGGCGAGCAGTACTTC. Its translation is CASSLTGSGEQYF.

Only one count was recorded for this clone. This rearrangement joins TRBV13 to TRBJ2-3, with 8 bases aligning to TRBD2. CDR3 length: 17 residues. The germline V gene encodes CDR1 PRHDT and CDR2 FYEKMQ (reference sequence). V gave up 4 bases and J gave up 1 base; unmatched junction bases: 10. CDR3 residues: CASSSWGSGKGTDTQYF. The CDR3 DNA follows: TGTGCCAGCAGCTCTTGGGGTAGCGGGAAGGGCACAGATACGCAGTATTTT.

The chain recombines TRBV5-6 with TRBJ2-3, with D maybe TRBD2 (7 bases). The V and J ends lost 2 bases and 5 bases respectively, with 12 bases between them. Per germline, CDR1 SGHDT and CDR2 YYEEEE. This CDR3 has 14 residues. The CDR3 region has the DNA TGTGCCAGCAGCTTAGGACTAGGGGGAGATACGCAGTATTTT. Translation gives CASSLGLGGDTQYF. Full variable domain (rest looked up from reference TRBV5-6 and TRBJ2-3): DAGVTQSPTHLIKTRGQQVTLRCSPKSGHDTVSWYQQALGQGPQFIFQYYEEEERQRGNFPDRFSGHQFPNYSSELNVNALLLGDSALYLCASSLGLGGDTQYFGPGTRLTVL.